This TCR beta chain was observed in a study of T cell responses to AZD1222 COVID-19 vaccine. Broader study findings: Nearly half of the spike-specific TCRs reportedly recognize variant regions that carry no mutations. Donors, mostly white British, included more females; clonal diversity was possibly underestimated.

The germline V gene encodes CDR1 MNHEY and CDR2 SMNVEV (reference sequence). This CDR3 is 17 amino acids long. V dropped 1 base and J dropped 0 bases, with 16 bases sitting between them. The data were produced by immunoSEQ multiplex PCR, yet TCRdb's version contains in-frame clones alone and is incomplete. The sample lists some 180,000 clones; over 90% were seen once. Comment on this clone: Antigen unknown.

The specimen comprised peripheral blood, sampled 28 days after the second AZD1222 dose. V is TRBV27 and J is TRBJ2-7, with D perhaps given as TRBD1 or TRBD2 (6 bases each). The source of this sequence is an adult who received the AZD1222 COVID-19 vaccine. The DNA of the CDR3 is TGTGCCAGCAGTTTATATGGGGGGCTCACTCTCTCCTACGAGCAGTACTTC. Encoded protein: CASSLYGGLTLSYEQYF.